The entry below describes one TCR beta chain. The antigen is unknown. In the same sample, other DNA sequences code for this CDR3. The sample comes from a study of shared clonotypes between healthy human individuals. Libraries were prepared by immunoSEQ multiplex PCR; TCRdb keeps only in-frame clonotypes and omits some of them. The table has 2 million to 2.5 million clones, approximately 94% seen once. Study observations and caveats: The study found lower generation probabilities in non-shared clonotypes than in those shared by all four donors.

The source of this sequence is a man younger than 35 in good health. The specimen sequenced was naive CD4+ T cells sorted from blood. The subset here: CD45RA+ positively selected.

The CDR3 coding sequence is TGTGCCAGCAGTAGGGACAGCAATCAGCCCCAGCATTTT. Amino acids: CASSRDSNQPQHF. The chain links TRBV2 to TRBJ1-5, with D perhaps TRBD1 (5 bases). Trimming left V 5 bases short and J 1 base short, with 6 bases between. The germline V gene encodes CDR1 SNHLY and CDR2 FYNNEI. The CDR3 runs 13 residues.